This paragraph covers one TCR beta chain sequence. The antigen this receptor binds is unknown. No much larger clone exists at a distance of one base, and base qualities are not known. Donors were healthy HIV-negative adults with no recently reported acute infections or vaccinations. Only Caucasian adults living in Nashville, Tennessee, USA were represented among the donors. For unsorted samples, 84 million or so PBMCs were counted, and genomic DNA was extracted using the QIAamp DNA Blood Mini kit. Blood was obtained by leukapheresis, after which PBMCs were separated by Ficoll-Histopaque density gradient centrifugation and cryopreserved in liquid nitrogen vapor phase. This sample was included in a study of shared clonotypes between healthy human individuals (dated by TCRdb to about 2020). Regarding the research as a whole: Three men and two women, aged 18 to 49 years, made up the cohort. Blood TCR repertoires of about five healthy adults were deeply sequenced to estimate repertoire size and the extent of clonotype sharing between individuals. Leukapheresis yielded between about 0.94 and 10 billion PBMCs per donor. Libraries were prepared and TCR repertoires were sequenced by different laboratories using diverse techniques, in order to increase sequencing depth and limit assay-specific biases. The study at large found these results: Pairwise subsampling indicated that sequencing depth was expected to affect the degree of clonotype sharing among donors. Sampling was restricted to blood, and TCR repertoires in tissue are likely to differ from TCR repertoires in blood. The small number of donors limited the genetic and exposure-history diversity represented.

Using the deep immunoSEQ assay, TCR CDR3 regions were amplified from genomic DNA by multiplex PCR. Extracted genomic DNA from each cell subset was spread evenly across all wells of several immunoSEQ 96-well plates, with each plate serving as a replicate. For unsorted PBMC, each replicate PCR was loaded with roughly 0.3 ug genomic DNA, equivalent to 25,000 to 35,000 T cell genomes. Genomic DNA from unsorted PBMC was sequenced over ten immunoSEQ deep assay plates. Purified libraries were measured with a Qubit 3.0 fluorometer, size-checked on a Bioanalyzer 2100, and measured again with the KAPA Library Quantification kit. Each immunoSEQ 96-well plate was sequenced on its own single-read 150-cycle Illumina NextSeq 550 flow cell. The original pipeline was this. Because only junctional sequences without quality scores were contained in the immunoSEQ output, filtering matching that applied to full-length reads could not be performed. To assign V/J genes and CDR3, sequences were annotated using PyIR, a Python wrapper for IgBLAST v1.9, with IMGT germline references. Reads were removed for weak V/J assignments (E-value above 1e-6), missing CDR3, stop codons, out-of-frame junctions, or ambiguous translated residues. V3J clonotypes were defined as sequences sharing an identical inferred V gene, J gene, and CDR3 amino acid sequence. To compute the percentage overlap between repertoires, the number of shared unique clonotypes was divided by the size of the smaller repertoire. RTK rarefaction, the Chao1 estimator, and Recon v2.1 estimates of unobserved clonotypes were used to assess repertoire richness. As stored in TCRdb, this immuneACCESS dataset retains in-frame rearrangements with V and J assigned. A fraction of the clones does not appear; measured against another copy, unresolved V genes explain less than half of the discrepancy, and the remainder lacks a known reason. The V and J calls and clone size come from that table; D and trimming were worked out from the DNA. Present in this sample are about 490,000 clones, 76% of which were seen just once. 10% to 15% of the sample comes from the top ten.

The germline ends are 13 bases apart after V is trimmed by 4 bases and J by 12 bases. The CDR3 starts with the cysteine, ends with the phenylalanine, and has 12 residues. Kept here is only the CDR3 DNA, which spans 36 bases and is read in frame from base 1. Looking up the germline V gene yields CDR1 MGHDK and CDR2 SYGVNS. The sequencing input was PBMCs. This receptor was taken from a woman between 40 and 55 years old in good health. Some clones in this sample may be carry-over from other donors' samples. The chain was built from TRBV25-1 and TRBJ2-1, with an unclear D gene assignment. The nucleotide sequence is TGTGCCAGCAGTGCCCAACGGGTGAGGCAGTTCTTC. It specifies CASSAQRVRQFF.